This record looks at one TCR beta chain sequence and its context. The antigen remains undetermined. This record comes from a study of blood T cells in healthy people across ages. General study results and limits: As age increased, TCR beta diversity per million T cells fell in a roughly linear fashion.

CDR3 length: 18 amino acids. Trimming left V 7 bases short and J 10 bases short, with 31 bases between. CDR1 and CDR2 from the germline V gene are SGHTA and FQGNSA. PCR was performed a second time for about 7 to 11 cycles using a sample-barcoded 5' primer and a J-beta primer mix. TCRdb fed the 5' RACE reads into MiXCR, producing one record per CDR3 protein. The sample records roughly 800,000 distinct CDR3 sequences, about 34% being singletons. The chain links TRBV7-2 to TRBJ1-4, with unresolved D. The source is a man in his late teens or twenties in good health. The sample consisted of blood. The CDR3 coding sequence is TGTGCCAGCAATCCTCCACGGACTGCCGGAAGTTGGGGAGTAAAACTGTTTTTT. It yields the protein CASNPPRTAGSWGVKLFF.